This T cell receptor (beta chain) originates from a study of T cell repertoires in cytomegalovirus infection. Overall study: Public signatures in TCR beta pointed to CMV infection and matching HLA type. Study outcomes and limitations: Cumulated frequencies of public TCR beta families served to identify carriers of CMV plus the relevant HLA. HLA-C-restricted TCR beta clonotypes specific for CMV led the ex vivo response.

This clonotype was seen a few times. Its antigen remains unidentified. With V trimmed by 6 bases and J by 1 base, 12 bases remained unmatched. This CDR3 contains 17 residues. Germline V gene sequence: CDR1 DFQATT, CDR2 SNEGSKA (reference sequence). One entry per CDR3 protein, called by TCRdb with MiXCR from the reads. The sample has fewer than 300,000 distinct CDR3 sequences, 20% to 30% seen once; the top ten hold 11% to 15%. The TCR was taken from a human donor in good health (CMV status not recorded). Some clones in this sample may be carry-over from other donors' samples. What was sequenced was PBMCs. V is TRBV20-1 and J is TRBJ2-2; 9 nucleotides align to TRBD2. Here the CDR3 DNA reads TGCAGTGCGAGACCTGCGTTACTAGCGGGGAACACCGGGGAGCTGTTTTTT. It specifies CSARPALLAGNTGELFF.